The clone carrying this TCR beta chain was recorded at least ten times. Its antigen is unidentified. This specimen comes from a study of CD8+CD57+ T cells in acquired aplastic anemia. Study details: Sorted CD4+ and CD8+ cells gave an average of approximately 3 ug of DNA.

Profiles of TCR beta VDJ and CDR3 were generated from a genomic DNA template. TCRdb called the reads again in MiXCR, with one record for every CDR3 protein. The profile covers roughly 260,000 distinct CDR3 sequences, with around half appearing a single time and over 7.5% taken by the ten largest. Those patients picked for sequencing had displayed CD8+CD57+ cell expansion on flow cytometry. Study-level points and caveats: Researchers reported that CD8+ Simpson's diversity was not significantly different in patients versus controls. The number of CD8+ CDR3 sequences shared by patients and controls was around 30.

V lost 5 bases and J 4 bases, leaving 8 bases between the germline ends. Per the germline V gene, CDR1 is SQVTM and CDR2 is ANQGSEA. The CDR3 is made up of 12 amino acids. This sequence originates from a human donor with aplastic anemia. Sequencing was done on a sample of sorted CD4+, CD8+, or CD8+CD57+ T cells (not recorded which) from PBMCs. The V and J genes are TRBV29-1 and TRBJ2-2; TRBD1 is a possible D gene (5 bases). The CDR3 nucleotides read TGCAGCGTTCCCCAGGGCACCGGGGAGCTGTTTTTT. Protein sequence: CSVPQGTGELFF.